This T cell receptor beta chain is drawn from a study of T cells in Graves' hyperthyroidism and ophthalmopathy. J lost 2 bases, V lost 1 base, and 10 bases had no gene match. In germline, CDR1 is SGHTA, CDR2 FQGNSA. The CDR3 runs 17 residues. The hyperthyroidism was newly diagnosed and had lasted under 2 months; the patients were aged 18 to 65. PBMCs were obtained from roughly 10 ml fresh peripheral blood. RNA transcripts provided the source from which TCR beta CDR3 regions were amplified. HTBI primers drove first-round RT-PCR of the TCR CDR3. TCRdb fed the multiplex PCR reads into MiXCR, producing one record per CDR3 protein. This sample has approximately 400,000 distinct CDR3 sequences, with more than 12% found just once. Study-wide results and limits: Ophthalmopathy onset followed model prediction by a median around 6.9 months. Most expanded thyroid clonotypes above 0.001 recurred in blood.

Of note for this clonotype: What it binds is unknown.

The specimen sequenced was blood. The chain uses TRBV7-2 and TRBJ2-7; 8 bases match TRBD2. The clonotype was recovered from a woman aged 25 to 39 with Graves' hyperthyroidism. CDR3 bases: TGTGCCAGCAGCTTAGGGATCGGGAGGGCCCTAGCCTACGAGCAGTACTTC. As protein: CASSLGIGRALAYEQYF.